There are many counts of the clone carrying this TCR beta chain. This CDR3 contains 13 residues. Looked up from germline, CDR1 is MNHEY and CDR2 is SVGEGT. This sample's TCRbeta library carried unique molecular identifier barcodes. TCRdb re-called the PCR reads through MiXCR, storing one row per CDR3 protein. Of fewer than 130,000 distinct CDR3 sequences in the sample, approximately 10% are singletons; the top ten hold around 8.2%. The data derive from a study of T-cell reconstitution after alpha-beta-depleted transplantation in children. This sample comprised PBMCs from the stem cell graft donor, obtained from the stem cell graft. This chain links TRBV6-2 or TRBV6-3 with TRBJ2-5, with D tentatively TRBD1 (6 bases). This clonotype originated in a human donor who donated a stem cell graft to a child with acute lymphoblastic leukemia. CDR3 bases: TGTGCGGGTCGAACAGGGCTACAAGAGACCCAGTACTTC. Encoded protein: CAGRTGLQETQYF.